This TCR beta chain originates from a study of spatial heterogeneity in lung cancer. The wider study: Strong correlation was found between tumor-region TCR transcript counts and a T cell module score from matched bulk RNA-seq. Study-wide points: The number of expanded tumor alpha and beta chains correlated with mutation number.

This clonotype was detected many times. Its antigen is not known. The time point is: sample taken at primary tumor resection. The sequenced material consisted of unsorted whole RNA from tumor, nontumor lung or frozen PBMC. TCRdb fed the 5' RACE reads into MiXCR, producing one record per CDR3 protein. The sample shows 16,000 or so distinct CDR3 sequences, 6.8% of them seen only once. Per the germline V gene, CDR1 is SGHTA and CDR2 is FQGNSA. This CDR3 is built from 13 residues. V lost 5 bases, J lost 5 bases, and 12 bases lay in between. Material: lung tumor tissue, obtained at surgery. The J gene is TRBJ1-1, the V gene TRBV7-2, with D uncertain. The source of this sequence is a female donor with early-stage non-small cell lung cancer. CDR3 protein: CASSQSFLTEAFF. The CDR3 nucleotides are TGTGCCAGCAGCCAGAGTTTTCTAACTGAAGCTTTCTTT.